What follows are 10 T cell receptor beta chains derived from one specimen sequenced in a study of T cell responses to AZD1222 COVID-19 vaccine. The repertoire was sequenced with immunoSEQ multiplex PCR; TCRdb's copy has only in-frame clones and lacks some. The repertoire holds 150,000 to 200,000 clones, around 95% seen once, with 0.64% in the top ten. Sequenced material: peripheral blood, taken on day 0 of AZD1222 vaccination. These receptors were collected from an adult in good health.

This clone was recorded a few times. This chain links TRBV29-1 with TRBJ1-1; no definite D call. V lost 1 base and J lost 3, with 3 bases in between. Germline V gene data show CDR1 as SQVTM and CDR2 as ANQGSEA. The CDR3 length is 11 residues. The CDR3 loop is CSVEGDTEAFF. CDR3 nucleotides: TGCAGCGTTGAAGGGGACACTGAAGCTTTCTTT.

The table lists this clone with a count of one. The chain recombines TRBV3-1 (or the pseudogene TRBV3-2) with TRBJ1-2; D is uncertain. The CDR3 contains 13 residues. V was shortened by 4 bases and J by 10 bases, with 16 bases between the two germline ends. Germline CDR1 and CDR2: LGHDT and YNNKEL (reference sequence). The CDR3 loop is CASSPMENSYYTF. CDR3 nucleotide sequence: TGTGCCAGCAGCCCGATGGAGAACAGTTACTACACCTTC.

This chain connects TRBV7-8 to TRBJ2-3; TRBD1 is a possible D gene (7 bases). Trimming left V 5 bases short and J 4 bases short, with 19 bases between. The length of the CDR3 is 16 residues. Germline V gives CDR1 SGHVS, CDR2 FQNEAQ. This CDR3 reads CASSRYRGGGADTQYF. In DNA form, the CDR3 reads TGTGCCAGCAGCCGGTACAGGGGAGGAGGTGCAGATACGCAGTATTTT.

V usage is TRBV27 and J usage is TRBJ1-2; possible D gene TRBD1, 5 bases. The CDR3 contains 16 residues. With 4 bases removed from V and 3 bases from J, the gap between germline ends came to 18 bases. Germline assignment: CDR1 MNHEY and CDR2 SMNVEV (reference sequence). The CDR3 is CASSSLLVGVHYGYTF. The DNA of the CDR3 is TGTGCCAGCAGTTCCCTTTTGGTAGGGGTACACTATGGCTACACCTTC.

The chain recombines TRBV28 with TRBJ1-1; a weak D match, TRBD1 (5 bases). V dropped 5 bases and J dropped 0 bases, with 13 bases sitting between them. The CDR3 covers 15 residues. Germline V lookup: CDR1 MDHEN, CDR2 SYDVKM. CDR3: CASSSRARLNTEAFF. Written as DNA, the CDR3 is TGTGCCAGCAGTAGCAGGGCGAGGTTGAACACTGAAGCTTTCTTT.

This clone was picked up one time. The J gene is TRBJ1-1, the V gene TRBV18, with D possibly matching TRBD1 (5 bases). CDR3 length equals 15 residues. Germline assignment: CDR1 KGHSH and CDR2 LQKENI. V was clipped by 5 bases and J by 2 bases, with 15 bases between them. The CDR3 nucleotides read TGTGCCAGCTCATCGTCCGGGACTATTAACACTGAAGCTTTCTTT. It yields the protein CASSSSGTINTEAFF.

The sample holds a few counts of this clone. The V gene is TRBV2, the J gene TRBJ1-1; no reliable D call. This CDR3 spans 11 amino acids. Germline V lookup: CDR1 SNHLY, CDR2 FYNNEI. V gave up 6 bases and J gave up 3 bases, with 5 bases separating them. CDR3 protein: CASRPYTEAFF. DNA of the CDR3: TGTGCCAGCAGACCCTACACTGAAGCTTTCTTT. Full variable domain (missing parts from reference TRBV2 and TRBJ1-1): EPEVTQTPSHQVTQMGQEVILRCVPISNHLYFYWYRQILGQKVEFLVSFYNNEISEKSEIFDDQFSVERPDGSNFTLKIRSTKLEDSAMYFCASRPYTEAFFGQGTRLTVV.

The V call is TRBV5-4, the J call TRBJ2-1, with 7 positions matching TRBD2. The V gene's germline CDR1 is SGHNT and CDR2 YYREEE (reference sequence). The junction had 5 bases not matched to a gene; V was cut back by 2 bases and J by 9 bases. CDR3 length: 13 amino acids. The CDR3 nucleotides read TGTGCCAGCAGCTTCCCCGGGAGGACTGAGCAGTTCTTC. The encoded protein is CASSFPGRTEQFF.

The chain couples TRBV28 to TRBJ1-2, with 7 bases aligning to TRBD1. The germline CDR1 and CDR2 sequences are MDHEN and SYDVKM. V lost 6 bases, J lost 8 bases, and 24 bases stayed unmatched. The CDR3 sequence is 18 residues long. CDR3 bases: TGTGCCAGCAGGTCCAACGTCGGAGGGGGCGCAGTGGTGGCGGGCTACACCTTC. Protein: CASRSNVGGGAVVAGYTF.

This chain uses TRBV5-1 with TRBJ1-1; 9 bases are shared with TRBD1. This CDR3 is built from 18 residues. V was pared by 1 base and J by 2 bases, with 12 bases of the junction left unmatched. Germline V lookup: CDR1 SGHRS, CDR2 YFSETQ. This chain's CDR3 is CASSLRDRVQYRNTEAFF. The CDR3 DNA is TGCGCCAGCAGCTTGAGGGACAGGGTACAATACCGAAACACTGAAGCTTTCTTT.